This T cell receptor beta chain was obtained from a study of breast tumors, draining lymph nodes, adjacent tissues. This clonotype was observed many times. Its specificity is not known. The lymph nodes were axillary draining lymph nodes from breast cancer patients. Via MiXCR, TCRdb re-called the multiplex PCR reads, giving one row per CDR3 protein. The sample consists of about 89,000 distinct CDR3 sequences, around 30% of them appearing once. General study points: Tumor T cell lymph node origin was a supported hypothesis, not proven. Tumor TCR diversity was below lymph nodes but above nontumor tissue. Tumor and nontumor repertoires were significantly more similar in luminal-like than in basal-like breast cancer.

The origin of this receptor is a female donor with breast cancer. Some clones in this sample may be carry-over from other donors' samples. The sequenced sample consisted of axillary lymph node tissue.

The CDR3: CASSLDKLAGYYNEQFF. The CDR3 coding sequence is TGTGCCAGCAGCCTAGATAAACTAGCGGGATATTACAATGAGCAGTTCTTC. J is TRBJ2-1 and V is TRBV5-8; 10 bases are a match to TRBD2. This CDR3 spans 17 amino acids. CDR1 is SGHTS and CDR2 is YDEGEE in the germline V gene. V lost 4 bases, J lost 4 bases, and 11 bases stayed unmatched.